One and the same sample provided the 17 T cell receptor beta chains below, sequenced in a study of blood T cell repertoires in COVID-19. Clones were sequenced by immunoSEQ multiplex PCR, and TCRdb holds only the in-frame ones, with some missing. The sample includes about 84,000 clones, 83% seen only once; the top ten take around two fifths. The sample consisted of peripheral blood. All receptors derive from a man at least 80 years old with active or convalescent COVID-19.

The chain combines TRBV19 with TRBJ2-2, with TRBD1 as a possible D gene (5 bases). Germline V gene sequence: CDR1 LNHDA, CDR2 SQIVND (reference sequence). Trimming shortened V by 9 bases and J by 1 base, and 9 bases separated the two germline ends. The CDR3 has 13 residues. The CDR3 loop reads CASQGLNTGELFF. As DNA, the CDR3 is TGTGCCAGCCAGGGCCTGAACACCGGGGAGCTGTTTTTT.

The rearrangement joins TRBV2 to TRBJ2-7; 8 positions match TRBD1. The CDR3 length is 15 residues. The V segment lost 4 bases and the J segment 5 bases; nucleotides outside the gene matches: 10. Germline values: CDR1 SNHLY, CDR2 FYNNEI. CDR3 sequence reads: CASSGDDRGWDEQYF. The DNA of the CDR3 is TGTGCCAGCAGTGGGGACGACAGGGGATGGGACGAGCAGTACTTC.

V gene TRBV6-5 combines with J gene TRBJ2-7; D uncertain. The V gene's germline CDR1 is MNHEY and CDR2 SVGAGI. The CDR3 is 14 amino acids. V was pared by 5 bases and J by 2 bases, with 13 bases between. CDR3 amino acids: CASSSTTGAYEQYF. CDR3 in DNA: TGTGCCAGCAGTAGCACGACGGGTGCCTACGAGCAGTACTTC.

The genes are TRBV11-2 and TRBJ1-4, with D perhaps TRBD1 (6 bases). The CDR3 contains 12 residues. Germline V lookup: CDR1 SGHAT, CDR2 FQNNGV. Trimming took 5 bases from V and 12 from J, leaving 13 bases between them. The CDR3 coding sequence is TGTGCCAGCAGCGGTCTTTACAGGGAACTGTTTTTT. The encoded protein is CASSGLYRELFF.

In its sample, this clone was seen once. The gene calls are TRBV19 and TRBJ1-1, with 8 bases aligning to TRBD1. V dropped 7 bases and J dropped 1; count of bases not matched to a gene: 5. The CDR3 consists of 14 residues. Germline CDR1 is LNHDA and CDR2 is SQIVND (reference sequence). In DNA, the CDR3 is TGTGCCAGTACCCCGGACAGGGAGAACACTGAAGCTTTCTTT. It codes for CASTPDRENTEAFF.

The J gene is TRBJ2-2, the V gene TRBV6-6; maybe TRBD2 (7 bases). Trimming took 5 bases from V and 4 from J, leaving 20 bases between them. The CDR3 is 17 amino acids. Germline V CDR1 and CDR2: MNHNY, SVGAGI (reference sequence). In nucleotides, the CDR3 is TGTGCCAGCAGTCCCCGCAGTGGGGGGGGCCGCACCGGGGAGCTGTTTTTT. Residues: CASSPRSGGGRTGELFF.

V gene TRBV7-3 combines with J gene TRBJ2-3; no definite D call. V was cut by 5 bases and J by 5 bases, with 14 bases left in between. CDR1 and CDR2 from the germline V gene are SGHTA and FQGTGA. The CDR3 is 14 amino acids. CDR3 sequence (DNA): TGTGCCAGCAGCCCGAAAGGAGTGGTAGATACGCAGTATTTT. This gives the protein CASSPKGVVDTQYF.

The chain's CDR3 is CASSLGTSGGMYTGELFF. The CDR3 coding sequence is TGCGCCAGCAGCTTGGGGACTAGCGGGGGGATGTACACCGGGGAGCTGTTTTTT. V gene TRBV5-1 combines with J gene TRBJ2-2; 14 bases are a match to TRBD2. Germline V gives CDR1 SGHRS, CDR2 YFSETQ. V was clipped by 0 bases and J by 3 bases; unmatched bases: 4. The CDR3 covers 18 residues.

The chain carries TRBV5-1 and TRBJ1-1; TRBD1 aligns across 7 bases. Per the germline V gene, CDR1 is SGHRS and CDR2 is YFSETQ. V lost 0 bases to trimming and J lost 0 bases; unmatched junction nucleotides: 5. This CDR3 has 16 amino acids. The CDR3 spells CASSLGRQGLNTEAFF. CDR3 coding DNA: TGCGCCAGCAGCTTGGGCCGACAGGGTTTGAACACTGAAGCTTTCTTT.

This chain uses TRBV20-1 with TRBJ2-7; no clear D. The CDR3 covers 10 residues. Trimming stripped 4 bases from V and 5 bases from J, with 6 bases between. CDR1 and CDR2 from the germline V gene are DFQATT and SNEGSKA (reference sequence). The CDR3 sequence is CSATHDEQYF. The CDR3 region has the DNA TGCAGTGCTACCCATGACGAGCAGTACTTC.

Here the CDR3 DNA reads TGTGCCAGAAGTATCTACAGGGACCTCTACGAGCAGTACTTC. It codes for CARSIYRDLYEQYF. The chain uses TRBV7-5 and TRBJ2-7; the tabulated D call, TRBD1, remains unverified against the DNA. TRBV7-5 is recorded as a pseudogene. The CDR3 loop spans 14 amino acids.

This chain links TRBV3-1 (or the pseudogene TRBV3-2) with TRBJ2-7, with 13 bases aligning to TRBD2. Losses at the gene ends were 1 base for V and 6 bases for J; bases not matched to a gene: 18. Germline values: CDR1 LGHDT, CDR2 YNNKEL (reference sequence). CDR3 length: 20 amino acids. Written as DNA, the CDR3 is TGTGCCAGCAGCCAAGTCTCCTTAGCCCGCCCTGGGACTAGCGGGGCCGAGCAGTACTTC. Translating gives CASSQVSLARPGTSGAEQYF.

The chain couples TRBV28 to TRBJ1-4; D not resolved. V lost 6 bases and J 3 bases, leaving 14 bases between the germline ends. Per the germline V gene, CDR1 is MDHEN and CDR2 is SYDVKM. This CDR3 contains 15 residues. CDR3 sequence: CASRDRVAANEKLFF. The CDR3 DNA follows: TGTGCCAGCAGGGATCGAGTCGCGGCTAATGAAAAACTGTTTTTT.

The chain joins TRBV9 to TRBJ2-1; no reliable D call. The germline V gene has CDR1 SGDLS and CDR2 YYNGEE. The germline V and J ends were trimmed by 4 bases and 9 bases, with 14 bases remaining between them. The CDR3 contains 13 residues. The CDR3 reads CASSNPSRGEQFF. The CDR3 DNA reads TGTGCCAGCAGCAACCCTTCCCGCGGTGAGCAGTTCTTC.

This chain links TRBV4-3 with TRBJ2-5, with 13 bases fitting TRBD2. Trimming at V came to 4 bases and at J to 5 bases, leaving 7 bases not matched to a gene. The CDR3 has 16 residues. Germline-derived CDR1 and CDR2 are LGHNA and YSLEER. CDR3 amino acids: CASSRERTSGSETQYF. The CDR3 DNA reads TGCGCCAGCAGCCGAGAACGGACTAGCGGGAGTGAGACCCAGTACTTC.

The gene calls are TRBV10-3 and TRBJ2-5; perhaps TRBD1 as D (5 bases). CDR1 and CDR2 from the germline V gene are ENHRY and SYGVKD. The CDR3 is 13 amino acids. V lost 4 bases and J lost 2, with 8 bases in between. The CDR3 coding sequence is TGTGCCATCAGTGCTCAGGGTCAAGAGACCCAGTACTTC. Translation: CAISAQGQETQYF.

The chain couples TRBV4-3 to TRBJ1-2, with 7 bases fitting TRBD1. In germline, CDR1 is LGHNA, CDR2 YSLEER. The CDR3 consists of 15 residues. V gave up 1 base and J gave up 4 bases; unmatched junction bases: 6. The CDR3 region has the DNA TGCGCCAGCAGCCAAGTTGACAGGGAAGCCTATGGCTACACCTTC. Protein sequence: CASSQVDREAYGYTF.